One and the same sample provided the 22 T cell receptor beta chains below, sequenced in a study of blood T cell repertoires in COVID-19. Sequencing used immunoSEQ multiplex PCR; TCRdb keeps in-frame clones, though not all of them. The table records 130,000 or so clones, just over 85% of them present only once. The source material was peripheral blood. Every receptor here comes from a woman aged 60-75 years with acute or convalescent COVID-19.

The J gene is TRBJ2-7, the V gene TRBV11-2; TRBD1 matches 10 bases. The germline gives CDR1 SGHAT, CDR2 FQNNGV. V lost 6 bases and J lost 1; bases outside the gene matches: 12. CDR3 length: 17 residues. CDR3 sequence: CASRSLTRQGASYEQYF. CDR3 DNA sequence: TGTGCCAGCAGATCCCTCACGAGACAGGGGGCGTCCTACGAGCAGTACTTC. Full variable domain (remainder filled in from reference TRBV11-2 and TRBJ2-7): EAGVAQSPRYKIIEKRQSVAFWCNPISGHATLYWYQQILGQGPKLLIQFQNNGVVDDSQLPKDRFSAERLKGVDSTLKIQPAKLEDSAVYLCASRSLTRQGASYEQYFGPGTRLTVT.

The CDR3 nucleotides read TGTGCCACCGCATCCGACAGGTCGGGAAACACCATATATTTT. This encodes CATASDRSGNTIYF. V usage is TRBV2 and J usage is TRBJ1-3, with D tentatively TRBD1 (6 bases). The germline V gene encodes CDR1 SNHLY and CDR2 FYNNEI. The CDR3 consists of 14 residues. The V end was cut by 10 bases, the J end by 4 bases, with 17 bases between.

The rearrangement links TRBV28 to TRBJ1-1; 11 nucleotides line up with TRBD1. The germline gives CDR1 MDHEN, CDR2 SYDVKM. The CDR3 totals 15 residues. Trimming removed 5 bases from V and 4 bases from J; junction bases left unmatched: 6. This chain's CDR3 is CASSQGQGVRTEAFF. The CDR3 coding sequence is TGTGCCAGCAGTCAGGGACAGGGGGTACGCACTGAAGCTTTCTTT.

The chain carries TRBV28 and TRBJ1-6; D possibly corresponds to TRBD1 (6 bases). V shed 7 bases and J shed 8 bases, with 12 bases lying between them. The CDR3 is made up of 13 amino acids. Germline V gene data show CDR1 as MDHEN and CDR2 as SYDVKM. CDR3 sequence (DNA): TGTGCCAGCAATAACAGGGTGGATTCACCCCTCCACTTT. This sequence encodes CASNNRVDSPLHF.

V usage is TRBV28 and J usage is TRBJ2-3, with 7 positions matching TRBD1. Germline CDR1 MDHEN, CDR2 SYDVKM. This CDR3 comprises 14 residues. V shed 5 bases, J shed 4 bases, and the junction held 6 bases outside the gene matches. The CDR3 region is CASSPHTGADTQYF. The CDR3 DNA sequence: TGTGCCAGCAGTCCCCACACAGGGGCAGATACGCAGTATTTT.

The V and J genes are TRBV13 and TRBJ1-6; D is perhaps TRBD1 (6 bases). From germline, CDR1 is PRHDT and CDR2 FYEKMQ (reference sequence). The CDR3 runs to 14 residues. Trimming cost V 5 bases and J 8 bases, with 13 bases left between them. The CDR3 sequence is CASSVTGHYSPLHF. CDR3 nucleotides: TGTGCCAGCAGCGTAACAGGGCACTATTCACCCCTCCACTTT.

The gene calls are TRBV15 and TRBJ2-3; TRBD1 might be the D (6 bases). CDR3 size: 15 residues. V was pared by 3 bases and J by 2 bases, with 12 bases between. The germline CDR1 and CDR2 sequences are LNHNV and YYDKDF (reference sequence). The CDR3 nucleotides read TGTGCCACCAGCAGCAGGGGCCGAATCACAGATACGCAGTATTTT. This codes for CATSSRGRITDTQYF.

V is TRBV28 and J is TRBJ1-5, with a weak D call TRBD1 (6 bases). Germline CDR1 reads MDHEN; CDR2 reads SYDVKM. V dropped 5 bases and J dropped 3 bases, with 14 bases sitting between them. The CDR3 totals 15 residues. In nucleotides, the CDR3 is TGTGCCAGCAGTCCAATTGCGGGGGCCAATCAGCCCCAGCATTTT. Translated: CASSPIAGANQPQHF.

The CDR3 bases are TGTGCCAGCAGCGCCCGACTTAACGCGAACACCGGGGAGCTGTTTTTT. This sequence encodes CASSARLNANTGELFF. The chain uses TRBV9 and TRBJ2-2; D unresolved. Trimming cost V 3 bases and J 0 bases, with 12 bases left between them. Germline values: CDR1 SGDLS, CDR2 YYNGEE. The CDR3 length is 16 residues.

The chain carries TRBV20-1 and TRBJ2-1; 7 bases map to TRBD2. Unmatched junction bases numbered 9, after V lost 3 bases and J lost 1 base. The V gene's germline CDR1 is DFQATT and CDR2 SNEGSKA (reference sequence). The CDR3 covers 16 residues. The CDR3 DNA is TGCAGTGCTAGTCGGGGGATGGGGGGGTCCTACAATGAGCAGTTCTTC. It translates to CSASRGMGGSYNEQFF.

This chain links TRBV5-4 with TRBJ2-1, with 8 bases fitting TRBD2. CDR1 and CDR2 (germline): SGHNT, YYREEE (reference sequence). The CDR3 is 15 amino acids. J gave up 6 bases and V 3 bases, and 8 bases lay outside the gene matches. In DNA form, the CDR3 reads TGTGCCAGCAGCTCACCGGGACTAGACCGCAATGAGCAGTTCTTC. Encoded protein: CASSSPGLDRNEQFF.

Written as DNA, the CDR3 is TGTGCCAGCAGCTTAGAGGCAGGGGGAAGATACGAGCAGTACTTC. Protein: CASSLEAGGRYEQYF. The chain has TRBV7-9 and TRBJ2-7, with 7 bases lining up with TRBD1. Trimming cost V 1 base and J 4 bases; bases outside gene matches: 7. Per germline, CDR1 SEHNR and CDR2 FQNEAQ (reference sequence). This CDR3 comprises 15 residues. Variable domain in full (rest from reference TRBV7-9 and TRBJ2-7): DTGVSQNPRHKITKRGQNVTFRCDPISEHNRLYWYRQTLGQGPEFLTYFQNEAQLEKSRLLSDRFSAERPKGSFSTLEIQRTEQGDSAMYLCASSLEAGGRYEQYFGPGTRLTVT.

The V gene is TRBV2, the J gene TRBJ1-5, with D perhaps TRBD1 (5 bases). Trimming shortened V by 4 bases and J by 7 bases, and 14 bases separated the two germline ends. The CDR3 runs to 14 residues. Germline V gives CDR1 SNHLY, CDR2 FYNNEI. The chain's CDR3 is CASSVGRGDQPQHF. The CDR3 DNA reads TGTGCCAGCAGTGTGGGAAGGGGCGACCAGCCCCAGCATTTT.

The chain has TRBV9 and TRBJ1-6, with 7 bases aligning to TRBD1. The CDR3 is 13 residues long. Germline CDR1 is SGDLS and CDR2 is YYNGEE. Trimming at V came to 3 bases and at J to 9 bases, leaving 3 bases not matched to a gene. CDR3: CASSGQGSSPLHF. As DNA, the CDR3 is TGTGCCAGCAGCGGACAGGGAAGTTCACCCCTCCACTTT.

The genes are TRBV3-1 (or the pseudogene TRBV3-2) and TRBJ1-3, with 10 bases lining up with TRBD1. Losses at the gene ends were 6 bases for V and 3 bases for J; bases not matched to a gene: 8. Germline V gene lookup returns CDR1 LGHDT and CDR2 YNNKEL (reference sequence). The CDR3 spans 16 residues. The CDR3, as DNA: TGTGCCAGCAGTACGACCGGACAGGGGGATGGAAACACCATATATTTT. Translating it yields CASSTTGQGDGNTIYF.

The V and J genes are TRBV27 and TRBJ1-6, with 7 bases lining up with TRBD1. The CDR3 runs 13 residues. J was trimmed by 7 bases and V by 8 bases; bases with no gene match: 5. Germline V gives CDR1 MNHEY, CDR2 SMNVEV (reference sequence). The CDR3 region is CASRAGGNSPLHF. For the CDR3, the DNA is TGTGCCAGCCGTGCAGGGGGGAATTCACCCCTCCACTTT.

The J gene is TRBJ2-3, the V gene TRBV4-3; 8 bases are shared with TRBD2. CDR3 length equals 17 residues. The germline V gene has CDR1 LGHNA and CDR2 YSLEER. Trimming removed 4 bases from V and 0 bases from J; junction bases left unmatched: 9. The CDR3 sequence is CASSLLSGGGSTDTQYF. CDR3 coding DNA: TGCGCCAGCAGCCTCCTTTCGGGGGGGGGTAGCACAGATACGCAGTATTTT.

This clone was picked up one time. This chain links TRBV6-2 or TRBV6-3 with TRBJ1-3; D gene uncertain. The CDR3 is 15 amino acids. V lost 2 bases and J 0 bases, leaving 8 bases between the germline ends. Germline CDR1 MNHEY, CDR2 SVGEGT. The DNA of the CDR3 is TGTGCCAGCAGTTACGGTGGCAGCTCTGGAAACACCATATATTTT. This translates into CASSYGGSSGNTIYF.

This chain joins TRBV10-2 and TRBJ2-7; 11 bases are a match to TRBD1. This CDR3 has 14 amino acids. The V segment lost 7 bases and the J segment 3 bases; nucleotides outside the gene matches: 5. Germline CDR1 WSHSY, CDR2 SAAADI. CDR3 residues: CASTPGTGGYEQYF. The CDR3 nucleotides read TGCGCCAGCACCCCCGGGACAGGGGGCTACGAGCAGTACTTC.

This chain joins TRBV14 and TRBJ1-6, with 7 bases identical to TRBD1. Unmatched junction bases numbered 3, after V lost 6 bases and J lost 7 bases. Germline-derived CDR1 and CDR2 are SGHDN and FVKESK. This CDR3 region has 13 residues. The CDR3 DNA reads as TGTGCCAGCAGTCGACAGGGAAATTCACCCCTCCACTTT. Translated, it gives CASSRQGNSPLHF.

V is TRBV19 and J is TRBJ1-5; 10 bases map to TRBD1. The germline CDR1 and CDR2 sequences are LNHDA and SQIVND (reference sequence). The CDR3 contains 13 residues. V was clipped by 9 bases and J by 5 bases; unmatched bases: 4. DNA for the CDR3: TGTGCCAGCCCGGACAGGGGGTATCAGCCCCAGCATTTT. This sequence encodes CASPDRGYQPQHF.

The rearrangement uses TRBV28 and TRBJ2-7, with 8 positions matching TRBD1. J was trimmed by 3 bases and V by 3 bases; bases with no gene match: 7. This CDR3 contains 15 residues. CDR1 MDHEN and CDR2 SYDVKM come from the germline V gene. The CDR3 nucleotides read TGTGCCAGCAGTTTCGGCGGGACAGGCCACTACGAGCAGTACTTC. Its protein is CASSFGGTGHYEQYF.